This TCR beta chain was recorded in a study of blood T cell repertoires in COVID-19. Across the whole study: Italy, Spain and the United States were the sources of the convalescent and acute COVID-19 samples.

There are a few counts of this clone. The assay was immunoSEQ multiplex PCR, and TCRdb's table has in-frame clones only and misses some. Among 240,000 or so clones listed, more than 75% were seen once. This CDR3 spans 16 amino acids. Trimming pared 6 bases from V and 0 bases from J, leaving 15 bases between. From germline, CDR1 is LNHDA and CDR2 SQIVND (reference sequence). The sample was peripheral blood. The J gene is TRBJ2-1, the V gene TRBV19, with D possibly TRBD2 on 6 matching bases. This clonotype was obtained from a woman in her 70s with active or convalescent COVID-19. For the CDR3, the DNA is TGTGCCAGTAGCGTTCGGGGGTTCAGCTCCTACAATGAGCAGTTCTTC. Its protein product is CASSVRGFSSYNEQFF.